The 17 T cell receptor beta chains below all came from one sample that was sequenced in a study of Ad26.COV2.S vaccination and SARS-CoV-2 variants. Treatment given: some 19 received Ad26.COV2.S at low or high dose, single or two shots; about five received placebo; per-sample allocation not given. Sampling occurred on day 63 after the first vaccine or placebo injection. Sequencing was performed with immunoSEQ multiplex PCR; in TCRdb, only in-frame clones are kept and a portion is missing. The sample records roughly 350,000 clones, approximately 90% being singletons. Source: peripheral blood, taken in a trial of Ad26.COV2.S vaccine versus placebo. The receptors here all came from a person between 18 and 65 years old who received the Ad26.COV2.S COVID-19 vaccine or a placebo.

V is TRBV5-4 and J is TRBJ2-1; 10 bases fit TRBD1. CDR1 and CDR2 (germline): SGHNT, YYREEE (reference sequence). Trimming removed 2 bases from V and 4 bases from J; junction bases left unmatched: 3. This CDR3 region has 15 residues. CDR3 in amino acids: CASSFGQGGYNEQFF. CDR3 coding DNA: TGTGCCAGCAGCTTCGGACAGGGGGGATACAATGAGCAGTTCTTC.

The chain has TRBV7-9 and TRBJ1-1, with D possibly matching TRBD1 (5 bases). This CDR3 comprises 15 residues. From germline, CDR1 is SEHNR and CDR2 FQNEAQ (reference sequence). V was shortened by 5 bases and J by 3 bases, with 16 bases between the two germline ends. The CDR3 sequence is CASSLAKVGDTEAFF. CDR3 DNA sequence: TGTGCCAGCAGCCTGGCTAAAGTGGGGGACACTGAAGCTTTCTTT.

The chain is built from TRBV7-3 and TRBJ1-2; possibly TRBD1 for D (6 bases). Germline CDR1 SGHTA, CDR2 FQGTGA. The CDR3 runs to 15 residues. V was pared by 2 bases and J by 0 bases, with 10 bases between. Here the CDR3 reads CASSLFTGTNYGYTF. The CDR3 bases are TGTGCCAGCAGCTTATTTACAGGGACTAACTATGGCTACACCTTC.

The V call is TRBV27, the J call TRBJ1-1; 8 bases agree with TRBD1. Germline lookup yields CDR1 MNHEY and CDR2 SMNVEV (reference sequence). V shed 4 bases and J 8 bases; nucleotides not matched to a gene: 9. This CDR3 comprises 14 residues. The CDR3 sequence is CASSSTGARGEAFF. CDR3 bases: TGTGCCAGCAGTTCGACAGGGGCCCGGGGGGAAGCTTTCTTT.

The chain is built from TRBV6-5 and TRBJ2-7, with unresolved D. V shed 0 bases and J shed 4 bases, with 13 bases lying between them. The CDR3 contains 15 residues. The V gene's germline CDR1 is MNHEY and CDR2 SVGAGI. The CDR3 DNA follows: TGTGCCAGCAGTTACTCGAGTGGACCGAAGTACGAGCAGTACTTC. Its translation: CASSYSSGPKYEQYF.

This clone was detected only once. This chain connects TRBV7-6 to TRBJ1-1, with 11 bases fitting TRBD1. With V trimmed by 1 base and J by 4 bases, 2 bases remained unmatched. This CDR3 has 15 amino acids. CDR1 SGHVS and CDR2 FNYEAQ come from the germline V gene. The CDR3 sequence: CASSLGGTGGTEAFF. The CDR3 DNA follows: TGTGCCAGCAGCTTAGGTGGGACAGGGGGCACTGAAGCTTTCTTT.

The chain uses TRBV4-3 and TRBJ2-1, with 12 bases lining up with TRBD1. The CDR3 spans 15 residues. V gave up 1 base and J gave up 8 bases; unmatched junction bases: 3. CDR1 is LGHNA and CDR2 is YSLEER in the germline V gene. The DNA for the CDR3 is TGCGCCAGCAGCCAAGCGGGACAGGGGGCCTATGAGCAGTTCTTC. This encodes CASSQAGQGAYEQFF.

V usage is TRBV6-5 and J usage is TRBJ2-1; no reliable D call. The CDR3 loop spans 15 amino acids. The germline V gene encodes CDR1 MNHEY and CDR2 SVGAGI. V was clipped by 4 bases and J by 8 bases, with 18 bases between them. The CDR3 sequence: CASSLPGRAGDEQFF. CDR3 nucleotide sequence: TGTGCCAGCAGTTTGCCGGGCCGCGCTGGGGATGAGCAGTTCTTC.

The rearrangement joins TRBV9 to TRBJ2-1, with 8 nucleotides matching TRBD2. Germline V CDR1 and CDR2: SGDLS, YYNGEE. The V gene end was trimmed by 2 bases and the J gene end by 9 bases; junction bases not matched to a gene: 10. This CDR3 comprises 15 residues. CDR3: CASSVATSAPSEQFF. The CDR3 DNA reads TGTGCCAGCAGCGTCGCGACTAGCGCTCCGAGTGAGCAGTTCTTC.

The CDR3 protein is CASSQGSFYEQYF. The CDR3 DNA reads TGTGCCAGCTCCCAGGGTTCCTTCTACGAGCAGTACTTC. The rearrangement joins TRBV18 to TRBJ2-7, with a weak D call TRBD1 (5 bases). Germline V gene data show CDR1 as KGHSH and CDR2 as LQKENI. Trimming removed 6 bases at V and 3 bases at J, with 12 bases between. CDR3 size: 13 residues.

The chain combines TRBV7-9 with TRBJ1-2; no definite D call. This CDR3 is 13 amino acids long. Trimming took 1 base from V and 8 from J, leaving 11 bases between them. The germline V gene has CDR1 SEHNR and CDR2 FQNEAQ (reference sequence). The CDR3: CASSLGSGIGYTF. The CDR3 region has the DNA TGTGCCAGCAGCTTAGGGTCTGGGATCGGCTACACCTTC.

V usage is TRBV5-6 and J usage is TRBJ2-7; 9 nucleotides agree with TRBD2. The CDR3 length is 14 residues. V lost 7 bases to trimming and J lost 3 bases; unmatched junction nucleotides: 8. CDR1 is SGHDT, CDR2 YYEEEE, per germline. The CDR3 nucleotides are TGTGCCAGCTCCCGGCGGGAGGGACTCTACGAGCAGTACTTC. Translation gives CASSRREGLYEQYF.

The chain recombines TRBV28 with TRBJ2-7, with D possibly TRBD2 on 6 matching bases. CDR1 is MDHEN and CDR2 is SYDVKM in the germline V gene. The CDR3 length is 12 residues. The V gene lost 10 bases and the J gene lost 6 bases, with 16 bases spanning the gap. CDR3 sequence: CATRDSVSEQYF. CDR3 bases: TGTGCCACGAGGGACTCGGTCTCCGAGCAGTACTTC.

V is TRBV30 and J is TRBJ1-5; D perhaps matches TRBD1 (5 bases). V was shortened by 1 base and J by 5 bases, with 9 bases between the two germline ends. Per germline, CDR1 GTSNPN and CDR2 SVGIG (reference sequence). The CDR3 is 13 residues long. The DNA for the CDR3 is TGTGCCTGGAGTGGGGGGGAGCATCAGCCCCAGCATTTT. Its translation is CAWSGGEHQPQHF.

The chain combines TRBV11-2 with TRBJ1-6, with 7 bases identical to TRBD1. CDR3 length: 14 residues. Per the germline V gene, CDR1 is SGHAT and CDR2 is FQNNGV. The J segment lost 8 bases and the V segment lost 1 base, leaving 2 bases of the junction unmatched. CDR3 region: CASSLGQGHSPLHF. Written as DNA, the CDR3 is TGTGCCAGCAGCTTAGGACAGGGCCATTCACCCCTCCACTTT.

The chain carries TRBV3-1 (or the pseudogene TRBV3-2) and TRBJ2-2, with TRBD2 matching over 8 bases. The CDR3 has 15 amino acids. The germline V gene encodes CDR1 LGHDT and CDR2 YNNKEL (reference sequence). Trimming removed 2 bases from V and 6 bases from J; junction bases left unmatched: 5. CDR3 bases: TGTGCCAGCAGCCAATCGCGGGGGGTCGCCGGGGAGCTGTTTTTT. This gives the protein CASSQSRGVAGELFF.

The gene calls are TRBV29-1 and TRBJ2-1; D assignment may be TRBD1 or TRBD2 (6 bases each). There are 14 residues in the CDR3. Germline V CDR1 and CDR2: SQVTM, ANQGSEA. Trimming shortened V by 7 bases and J by 0 bases, and 13 bases separated the two germline ends. This CDR3 reads CSAQGGSSYNEQFF. As DNA, the CDR3 is TGCAGCGCCCAAGGGGGGAGCTCCTACAATGAGCAGTTCTTC.